The clone carrying this T cell receptor (beta chain) was detected only a few times. Trimming pared 2 bases from V and 10 bases from J, leaving 12 bases between. CDR1 and CDR2 from the germline V gene are MRHNA and SNTAGT. The CDR3 runs 13 residues. MiXCR was run by TCRdb on the RT-PCR reads, yielding one entry per CDR3 protein. The profile shows more than 550,000 distinct CDR3 sequences, around 14% of them singletons. The chain uses TRBV6-4 and TRBJ2-1, with no clear D. The sequence was obtained from a female donor in good health, serving as a healthy control. Input material: memory CD4+ T cells from blood. DNA of the CDR3: TGTGCCAGCAGTGACGGTCACCGCCAGGAGCAGTTCTTC. Its protein is CASSDGHRQEQFF.